The 16 T cell receptor beta chains presented below share a single source sample, sequenced in a study of sequential checkpoint blockade in melanoma. Sequencing used immunoSEQ multiplex PCR; TCRdb keeps in-frame clones, though not all of them. The data show over 10,000 clones, about 71% seen once. Indicated treatment: randomized to nivolumab then ipilimumab (arm A) or the reverse (arm B). The sequenced sample was CD8+ T cells sorted from blood (inferred from file names), obtained from a patient given nivolumab and ipilimumab in sequence. All receptors come from a human donor with melanoma.

The sample holds a few counts of this clone. V and J are TRBV10-3 and TRBJ2-7; 7 nucleotides match TRBD1. Unmatched junction bases numbered 4, after V lost 4 bases and J lost 4 bases. The germline CDR1 and CDR2 sequences are ENHRY and SYGVKD. The CDR3 extends over 13 amino acids. The CDR3 region is CAISVRGSYEQYF. CDR3 bases: TGTGCCATCAGTGTCAGGGGGAGTTACGAGCAGTACTTC.

The J gene is TRBJ1-2, the V gene TRBV15; TRBD1 aligns across 7 bases. This CDR3 comprises 16 residues. The germline V gene encodes CDR1 LNHNV and CDR2 YYDKDF (reference sequence). J gave up 0 bases and V 1 base, and 5 bases lay outside the gene matches. CDR3 in DNA: TGTGCCACCAGCAGAGTCAGACAGGGCGCTAACTATGGCTACACCTTC. Its translation: CATSRVRQGANYGYTF.

This clone came up once. This sequence joins TRBV28 and TRBJ2-3; no definite D call. Germline V gene lookup returns CDR1 MDHEN and CDR2 SYDVKM. V was shortened by 2 bases and J by 0 bases, with 6 bases between the two germline ends. CDR3 length: 14 residues. CDR3 bases: TGTGCCAGCAGTTTAGAGCGTAGCACAGATACGCAGTATTTT. Translation gives CASSLERSTDTQYF. Using reference TRBV28 and TRBJ2-3 for the parts outside the CDR3, the full variable domain is DVKVTQSSRYLVKRTGEKVFLECVQDMDHENMFWYRQDPGLGLRLIYFSYDVKMKEKGDIPEGYSVSREKKERFSLILESASTNQTSMYLCASSLERSTDTQYFGPGTRLTVL.

V is TRBV29-1 and J is TRBJ2-1; no clear D gene. The V gene's germline CDR1 is SQVTM and CDR2 ANQGSEA. Trimming stripped 0 bases from V and 10 bases from J, with 19 bases between. This CDR3 contains 15 residues. In DNA form, the CDR3 reads TGCAGCGTTGAAGATCCGGGTAGCCGTCGACCAGAGCAGTTCTTC. Residues: CSVEDPGSRRPEQFF.

The rearrangement links TRBV9 to TRBJ1-2; TRBD1 is a possible D gene (6 bases). Germline V gives CDR1 SGDLS, CDR2 YYNGEE. Trimming stripped 5 bases from V and 1 base from J, with 15 bases between. This CDR3 has 15 residues. The CDR3 nucleotides read TGTGCCAGCAGGGCAGGGGACGAGAGTAACTATGGCTACACCTTC. Its protein is CASRAGDESNYGYTF.

The chain is built from TRBV30 and TRBJ2-3, with D possibly being TRBD2 (6 bases). Between the trimmed V and J ends, which lost 5 bases and 3 bases, there was a span of 9 bases. CDR3 length equals 12 residues. CDR1 and CDR2 from the germline V gene are GTSNPN and SVGIG (reference sequence). Here the CDR3 reads CAWGRETDTQYF. The CDR3 region has the DNA TGTGCCTGGGGACGGGAGACAGATACGCAGTATTTT.

This clone turned up a few times. V and J are TRBV29-1 and TRBJ2-5; 7 bases map to TRBD1. Germline loops: CDR1 SQVTM, CDR2 ANQGSEA. After removal of 0 bases from V and 1 base from J, the junction contained 11 bases not matched to a gene. This CDR3 is built from 17 residues. In DNA form, the CDR3 reads TGCAGCGTTGAAGAGGGTACAAGGGACAGCTCCCAAGAGACCCAGTACTTC. This codes for CSVEEGTRDSSQETQYF.

This clone was found once. J is TRBJ2-7 and V is TRBV27; no firm D call. The CDR3 runs to 14 residues. CDR1 and CDR2 (germline): MNHEY, SMNVEV (reference sequence). Deletions cut 3 bases from V and 3 bases from J, with 12 bases between. The CDR3 DNA reads TGTGCCAGCAGTTTGAACGGAGTACGCTACGAGCAGTACTTC. It yields the protein CASSLNGVRYEQYF.

This clone was seen a single time. This rearrangement joins TRBV7-9 to TRBJ1-1, with 7 bases identical to TRBD1. Per the germline V gene, CDR1 is SEHNR and CDR2 is FQNEAQ (reference sequence). With 4 bases clipped from V and 6 bases from J, the junction kept 8 bases outside the gene matches. The CDR3 is made up of 14 amino acids. The CDR3 protein is CASSSRQGISEAFF. The CDR3 coding sequence is TGTGCCAGCAGCTCCCGACAGGGTATTTCTGAAGCTTTCTTT.

The CDR3 DNA is TGTGCCAGCAGCACCGGACTAGCGGGGGGGTGGGAGACCCAGTACTTC. It translates to CASSTGLAGGWETQYF. The V and J genes are TRBV9 and TRBJ2-5; 15 bases line up with TRBD2. The J segment lost 5 bases and the V segment lost 4 bases, leaving 6 bases of the junction unmatched. The V gene's germline CDR1 is SGDLS and CDR2 YYNGEE. This CDR3 comprises 16 residues.

V gene TRBV5-1 combines with J gene TRBJ1-2; no firm D call. V was shortened by 2 bases and J by 7 bases, with 24 bases between the two germline ends. The CDR3 totals 17 residues. Looked up from germline, CDR1 is SGHRS and CDR2 is YFSETQ. CDR3: CASSLVPQVRKLSGYTF. CDR3 sequence (DNA): TGCGCCAGCAGCTTAGTCCCCCAGGTCAGGAAGTTGAGTGGCTACACCTTC.

The rearrangement links TRBV21-1 to TRBJ2-1; the tabulated D call, TRBD2, remains unverified against the DNA. TRBV21-1 is assigned pseudogene status. The CDR3 has 16 amino acids. CDR3 loop: CASSREKGISYNEQFF. The CDR3 DNA is TGTGCCAGCAGCCGGGAGAAGGGGATCTCCTACAATGAGCAGTTCTTC.

The J gene is TRBJ2-2, the V gene TRBV11-1; the match to TRBD2 covers 8 bases. Germline V lookup: CDR1 SGHAT, CDR2 FQDESV (reference sequence). The CDR3 runs to 18 residues. V lost 3 bases, J lost 1 base, and 10 bases stayed unmatched. The CDR3 DNA sequence: TGTGCCAGCAGCTTTAGGCCCCTCACTAGCGGGAACACCGGGGAGCTGTTTTTT. This encodes CASSFRPLTSGNTGELFF.

A single count supports this clone. As DNA, the CDR3 is TGTGCCAGCCTCGGGGGGTACGAGCAGTACTTC. It translates to CASLGGYEQYF. V usage is TRBV6-6 and J usage is TRBJ2-7; 7 bases map to TRBD2. The trim removed 8 bases at V and 4 bases at J, leaving 2 bases unmatched. Germline CDR1 is MNHNY and CDR2 is SVGAGI (reference sequence). This CDR3 spans 11 amino acids.

V and J are TRBV5-5 and TRBJ2-5, with a tentative D call TRBD1 (6 bases). The CDR3 length is 16 residues. CDR1 and CDR2 from the germline V gene are SGHKS and YYEKEE (reference sequence). V dropped 2 bases and J dropped 2 bases, with 16 bases sitting between them. The CDR3, as DNA: TGTGCCAGCAGCTTCCGAGTCGGACAGCCACAAGAGACCCAGTACTTC. Protein sequence: CASSFRVGQPQETQYF.

This sequence joins TRBV5-1 and TRBJ2-7, with D perhaps TRBD2 (6 bases). CDR3 length equals 13 residues. V dropped 8 bases and J dropped 4 bases, with 16 bases sitting between them. The V gene's germline CDR1 is SGHRS and CDR2 YFSETQ. The CDR3 spells CASRLEGSYEQYF. CDR3 in DNA: TGCGCCAGTCGACTAGAGGGTTCGTACGAGCAGTACTTC.